The clone carrying this T cell receptor (beta chain) was counted a few times. Antigen unknown. CDR1 is MGHDK and CDR2 is SYGVNS in the germline V gene. Trimming stripped 5 bases from V and 2 bases from J, with 5 bases between. This CDR3 comprises 12 residues. These data belong to a study of vaccination and CD4 T cells after COVID-19. Overall study context: SARS-CoV-2 was confirmed by nasal swab PCR; disease was mild in nine, severe in one. Study results and limitations: Median SARS-CoV-2-reactive clonotype numbers rose nonsignificantly, about 21 to 38.

Sequenced with the Oncomine TCR Beta short-read assay was DNA taken from cultured CD4+ T cells. TCRdb reprocessed the PCR reads via MiXCR and lists one record per CDR3 protein. The sample includes about 17,000 distinct CDR3 sequences, about a third of them seen just once. Stated treatment: approximately 9-day PBMC culture with coronavirus spike peptide pools or control peptides (ViraFEST assay). The source of this sequence is a human donor with COVID-19. Sequencing used cultured CD4+ T cells from blood. The J gene is TRBJ2-3, the V gene TRBV25-1, with D unclear. The CDR3 reads CASSFNTDTQYF. DNA for the CDR3: TGTGCCAGCAGTTTTAACACAGATACGCAGTATTTT.